Shown below are 2 T cell receptor beta chains from a single sample sequenced in a study of T cell responses to AZD1222 COVID-19 vaccine. Using immunoSEQ multiplex PCR, the repertoire was profiled, and TCRdb retains in-frame clones only, with some absent. Of approximately 150,000 clones in the sample, 80% to 90% were seen once. The source material was peripheral blood, sampled on day 0 of AZD1222 vaccination. The source of these receptors is an adult in good health.

J is TRBJ2-7 and V is TRBV5-1; tentatively, D is TRBD2 (6 bases). The V and J ends lost 4 bases and 3 bases respectively, with 11 bases between them. The CDR3 is 13 amino acids. The V gene's germline CDR1 is SGHRS and CDR2 YFSETQ. CDR3 in amino acids: CASSPGLLYEQYF. The CDR3 DNA follows: TGCGCCAGCAGCCCCGGACTACTCTACGAGCAGTACTTC. Combining the CDR3 with reference TRBV5-1 and TRBJ2-7 gives the whole variable domain KAGVTQTPRYLIKTRGQQVTLSCSPISGHRSVSWYQQTPGQGLQFLFEYFSETQRNKGNFPGRFSGRQFSNSRSEMNVSTLELGDSALYLCASSPGLLYEQYFGPGTRLTVT.

V is TRBV4-2 and J is TRBJ1-1; 9 bases are shared with TRBD1. CDR1 LGHNA and CDR2 YNFKEQ come from the germline V gene. After removal of 5 bases from V and 5 bases from J, the junction contained 6 bases not matched to a gene. The CDR3 runs to 14 residues. The CDR3 spells CASSVGQGRTEAFF. The CDR3, as DNA: TGTGCCAGCAGCGTGGGACAGGGCCGTACTGAAGCTTTCTTT.